This record concerns one T cell receptor beta chain sequence. No cognate antigen has been identified for it. Base qualities were left out, and no much larger clone turns up one base away. The trial excluded patients who had a history of autoimmune disease or who were on systemic immunosuppression. In every dose cohort, peripheral blood was drawn for TCR sequencing at baseline, cycle 4 day 1, and cycle 7 day 1. The samples were taken from a phase I, first-in-human, multicenter, open-label dose-escalation trial of ivuxolimab. Adults with locally advanced or metastatic head and neck squamous cell, hepatocellular, melanoma or renal cell carcinoma were enrolled in the trial. Before TCR sequencing, CD4+ and CD8+ T cells were separately sorted from peripheral blood. To sequence the TCRbeta CDR3 region, genomic DNA was isolated from the sorted cells. The immunoSEQ Assay was used to sequence the TCRbeta CDR3 regions. TCRdb limited this immuneACCESS table to in-frame rearrangements with V and J called. A share of clones is missing; checked studies link under half to unresolved V genes, and the rest is unexplained. The sample profile shows about 32,000 clones; roughly 84% of them were found once. Of the sample, about 20% is held by the ten largest clones.

Here V drops 5 bases and J drops 3 bases, and the junction holds 13 bases not matched to any gene. The germline V gene (reference sequence) supplies CDR1 SEHNR and CDR2 FQNEAQ. The CDR3 covers 18 residues, taking in both the cysteine and the phenylalanine. Of the read, only the CDR3 DNA is kept; its 54 bases are in frame from base 1. The data originate from a study of OX40 agonist ivuxolimab in advanced cancers. Context from the whole study: Ivuxolimab was an agonistic, fully human IgG2 monoclonal antibody directed against OX40 (CD134), a costimulatory receptor. Intravenous ivuxolimab was administered to patients every 2 weeks at six dose levels: 0.01, 0.1, 0.3, 1.5, 3 and 10 mg/kg. Of the roughly 51 dose-escalation patients, hepatocellular carcinoma was present in roughly 19, melanoma in around 15, renal cell carcinoma in 9 and head and neck cancer in 9. The point of sequencing TCRbeta in the periphery was to test whether ivuxolimab changed TCR sequence diversity and drove clonal T-cell expansion. Patients were allowed to have had prior anti-PD-1, anti-PD-L1 or anti-CTLA-4 therapy, and 30% to 40% of the dose-escalation patients had been treated with checkpoint inhibitors. The paper describes the monotherapy dose-escalation part (N ≈ 49 patients) of the phase I trial of ivuxolimab. Partial responses occurred in three dose-escalation patients, of whom one had hepatocellular carcinoma and two had cutaneous melanoma. In the dose-escalation cohort, around four fifths of patients were male, and the mean age was around 60 years, with a range of roughly 20 to 80. Overall results and qualifications from the work: After ivuxolimab, expanded clones were on average more numerous among CD8+ T cells than among CD4+ T cells. Low levels of normalized T-cell clonal expansion were also seen in some nonresponding patients. In the 0.1-3.0 mg/kg groups, partial responders were among the patients with the lowest normalized peripheral clonal expansion, particularly in CD8+ T cells. The antigen specificity of the peripheral T cells that underwent clonal expansion was not determined. Clonal expansion of both CD4+ and CD8+ blood T cells was observed from baseline to week 6 at doses 0.1 to 3.0 mg/kg.

The receptor was derived from an adult with an advanced solid tumor such as melanoma, head and neck, liver or kidney cancer. The receptor chain draws on TRBV7-9 and TRBJ2-5, and 12 bases in between align with TRBD2. Sequenced material: CD4+ or CD8+ T cells sorted from blood, taken in a trial of the OX40 agonist ivuxolimab. The DNA sequence follows: TGTGCCAGCAGCCCTGCCCTGCTGGGACTAGCGGGTGAAGAGACCCAGTACTTC. It translates to CASSPALLGLAGEETQYF.